The rows below give T cell receptor beta chains drawn from one sample of a study of blood T cell repertoires in COVID-19. This table comes from immunoSEQ multiplex PCR, and its TCRdb copy is limited to in-frame clones, with some not included. The sample yields about 51,000 clones, about 82% seen once. Sample: peripheral blood. These receptors originate from a man older than 75 with active COVID-19. The CDR3 runs from the conserved cysteine through the conserved F or W. The order of the fields is J gene, V gene, clone size, CDR3 length, D gene, CDR3 DNA, CDR3 protein. D genes are given only for firm matches. Some rows mark clone size as missing; the rest say once, few, many or name a class of expanded clone.

j_call: TRBJ2-7; v_call: TRBV5-6; clone_size: .; cdr3_length: 16; d_call: TRBD1; cdr3_nt: TGTGCCAGCAGCCCCTGGGGACGAGGGGGCGTCGGCGAGCAGTACTTC; cdr3_aa: CASSPWGRGGVGEQYF
j_call: TRBJ2-3; v_call: TRBV7-9; clone_size: .; cdr3_length: 12; d_call: .; cdr3_nt: TGTGCCAGCAGCTTAGACTCAGATACGCAGTATTTT; cdr3_aa: CASSLDSDTQYF
j_call: TRBJ2-4; v_call: TRBV27; clone_size: .; cdr3_length: 14; d_call: .; cdr3_nt: TGTGCCAGCACCGAGGCCGCTAACAAAAACATTCAGTACTTC; cdr3_aa: CASTEAANKNIQYF
j_call: TRBJ2-2; v_call: TRBV14; clone_size: few; cdr3_length: 16; d_call: .; cdr3_nt: TGTGCCAGCAGCCAAGTCCCCCCAGGGCAGACCGGGGAGCTGTTTTTT; cdr3_aa: CASSQVPPGQTGELFF
j_call: TRBJ1-3; v_call: TRBV27; clone_size: .; cdr3_length: 16; d_call: .; cdr3_nt: TGTGCCAGCAGCCCACACCGGGGAAGCTCTGGAAACACCATATATTTT; cdr3_aa: CASSPHRGSSGNTIYF
j_call: TRBJ2-3; v_call: TRBV2; clone_size: .; cdr3_length: 18; d_call: TRBD1; cdr3_nt: TGTGCCAGCAGTGAAGAGGGGGCATTAAAGTCTAGCACAGATACGCAGTATTTT; cdr3_aa: CASSEEGALKSSTDTQYF
j_call: TRBJ2-1; v_call: TRBV4-1; clone_size: .; cdr3_length: 15; d_call: TRBD2; cdr3_nt: TGCGCCAGCAGGACTAGCGCGAGCTCCTACAATGAGCAGTTCTTC; cdr3_aa: CASRTSASSYNEQFF
j_call: TRBJ2-1; v_call: TRBV5-1; clone_size: .; cdr3_length: 13; d_call: TRBD1; cdr3_nt: TGCGCCAGCAGAAAGACAGGGGCCGGCGAGCAGTTCTTC; cdr3_aa: CASRKTGAGEQFF
j_call: TRBJ2-2; v_call: TRBV28; clone_size: few; cdr3_length: 12; d_call: TRBD2; cdr3_nt: TGTGGTAGCGGGAGTAGCACCGGGGAGCTGTTTTTT; cdr3_aa: CGSGSSTGELFF
j_call: TRBJ2-2; v_call: TRBV10-2; clone_size: .; cdr3_length: 16; d_call: TRBD2; cdr3_nt: TGCGCCAGCAGTGAGCGACTAGCGGGATCGGCCGGGGAGCTGTTTTTT; cdr3_aa: CASSERLAGSAGELFF
j_call: TRBJ2-4; v_call: TRBV11-3; clone_size: .; cdr3_length: 13; d_call: .; cdr3_nt: TGTGCCAGCAGCTTAGGACAGTGGGACATTCAGTACTTC; cdr3_aa: CASSLGQWDIQYF
j_call: TRBJ1-6; v_call: TRBV6-1; clone_size: .; cdr3_length: 13; d_call: .; cdr3_nt: TGTGCCAGCAGTGAACCGGACAGAACCACCCTCCACTTT; cdr3_aa: CASSEPDRTTLHF
j_call: TRBJ2-2; v_call: TRBV5-4; clone_size: .; cdr3_length: 15; d_call: TRBD2; cdr3_nt: TGTGCCAGCAGCTCGAGCGGGAGAGACACCGGGGAGCTGTTTTTT; cdr3_aa: CASSSSGRDTGELFF
j_call: TRBJ2-7; v_call: TRBV9; clone_size: .; cdr3_length: 14; d_call: TRBD2; cdr3_nt: TGTGCCAGCAGCGTAGGAGGGAGGGCCGGGGAGCAGTACTTC; cdr3_aa: CASSVGGRAGEQYF
j_call: TRBJ1-1; v_call: TRBV9; clone_size: .; cdr3_length: 16; d_call: .; cdr3_nt: TGTGCCAGCAGCCTCCGGGGGGTACCCATGAACACTGAAGCTTTCTTT; cdr3_aa: CASSLRGVPMNTEAFF
j_call: TRBJ1-3; v_call: TRBV4-3; clone_size: once; cdr3_length: 16; d_call: .; cdr3_nt: TGCGCCAGCAGCCAAGATGGCAGGCTCTCTGGAAACACCATATATTTT; cdr3_aa: CASSQDGRLSGNTIYF
j_call: TRBJ1-5; v_call: TRBV18; clone_size: .; cdr3_length: 18; d_call: TRBD1; cdr3_nt: TGTGCCAGCTCACCGAACCTGGGCAGGGGGCTTCGCAATCAGCCCCAGCATTTT; cdr3_aa: CASSPNLGRGLRNQPQHF
j_call: TRBJ2-7; v_call: TRBV5-4; clone_size: few; cdr3_length: 14; d_call: TRBD1; cdr3_nt: TGTGCCAGCAGCGCACCGGGACAGCACTACGAGCAGTACTTC; cdr3_aa: CASSAPGQHYEQYF
j_call: TRBJ2-1; v_call: TRBV4-2; clone_size: .; cdr3_length: 12; d_call: .; cdr3_nt: TGTGCCAGCAGCCAAGATTCGGGTAGCATAGTCTTC; cdr3_aa: CASSQDSGSIVF
j_call: TRBJ2-2; v_call: TRBV4-3; clone_size: .; cdr3_length: 15; d_call: .; cdr3_nt: TGCGCCAGCAGCCAAGAAGGAGGGGGCGGCGGGGAGCTGTTTTTT; cdr3_aa: CASSQEGGGGGELFF
j_call: TRBJ2-1; v_call: TRBV14; clone_size: medium-sized; cdr3_length: 15; d_call: TRBD2; cdr3_nt: TGTGCCAGCAGCCAAGCGACTAGCGGGAGGGCCCGGCAGTTCTTC; cdr3_aa: CASSQATSGRARQFF
j_call: TRBJ2-7; v_call: TRBV11-2; clone_size: few; cdr3_length: 11; d_call: .; cdr3_nt: TGTGCCAGCAGCTCGTCCTACGAGCAGTACTTC; cdr3_aa: CASSSSYEQYF
j_call: TRBJ2-5; v_call: TRBV7-2; clone_size: .; cdr3_length: 14; d_call: TRBD1; cdr3_nt: TGTGCCAGCAGCTTAGAGGGGGCCGAGGAGACCCAGTACTTC; cdr3_aa: CASSLEGAEETQYF
j_call: TRBJ2-3; v_call: TRBV30; clone_size: .; cdr3_length: 14; d_call: .; cdr3_nt: TGTGCCTGGACGGTCTTCCGGTCCACAGATACGCAGTATTTT; cdr3_aa: CAWTVFRSTDTQYF
j_call: TRBJ2-3; v_call: TRBV4-3; clone_size: .; cdr3_length: 16; d_call: TRBD2; cdr3_nt: TGCGCCAGCAGCCAAGGGGTCCGGGGGGGCACAGATACGCAGTATTTT; cdr3_aa: CASSQGVRGGTDTQYF
j_call: TRBJ1-1; v_call: TRBV6-5; clone_size: .; cdr3_length: 15; d_call: TRBD1; cdr3_nt: TGTGCCAGCAGTTACTCCAGGACAGGGGACACTGAAGCTTTCTTT; cdr3_aa: CASSYSRTGDTEAFF
j_call: TRBJ2-3; v_call: TRBV12-5; clone_size: .; cdr3_length: 14; d_call: TRBD2; cdr3_nt: TGTGCTAGTAGTCGGGAGGGGGTTCTAAATACGCAGTATTTT; cdr3_aa: CASSREGVLNTQYF
j_call: TRBJ1-4; v_call: TRBV19; clone_size: .; cdr3_length: 14; d_call: .; cdr3_nt: TGTGCCAGTAGTACGGGTCCAGCTAATGAAAAACTGTTTTTT; cdr3_aa: CASSTGPANEKLFF
j_call: TRBJ2-7; v_call: TRBV7-2; clone_size: .; cdr3_length: 15; d_call: TRBD1; cdr3_nt: TGTGCCAGCAGCTTAGTTGGACAGGGGGCTTACGAGCAGTACTTC; cdr3_aa: CASSLVGQGAYEQYF
j_call: TRBJ2-1; v_call: TRBV25-1; clone_size: once; cdr3_length: 15; d_call: .; cdr3_nt: TGTGCCAGCAGTGACGCTCGACTAGTAATCGATGAGCAGTTCTTC; cdr3_aa: CASSDARLVIDEQFF
j_call: TRBJ2-7; v_call: TRBV7-2; clone_size: .; cdr3_length: 14; d_call: TRBD1; cdr3_nt: TGTGCCAGCAGCTTAGGCACAGGGGCCTACGAGCAGTACTTC; cdr3_aa: CASSLGTGAYEQYF
j_call: TRBJ2-1; v_call: TRBV5-1; clone_size: .; cdr3_length: 17; d_call: TRBD1; cdr3_nt: TGCGCCAGCAGCTTGGCCGGGACAGGGGCCTCCTACAATGAGCAGTTCTTC; cdr3_aa: CASSLAGTGASYNEQFF
j_call: TRBJ2-5; v_call: TRBV3-1/TRBV3-2; clone_size: .; cdr3_length: 12; d_call: .; cdr3_nt: TGTGCCAGCAGCCCGGGGAGAGAGACCCAGTACTTC; cdr3_aa: CASSPGRETQYF